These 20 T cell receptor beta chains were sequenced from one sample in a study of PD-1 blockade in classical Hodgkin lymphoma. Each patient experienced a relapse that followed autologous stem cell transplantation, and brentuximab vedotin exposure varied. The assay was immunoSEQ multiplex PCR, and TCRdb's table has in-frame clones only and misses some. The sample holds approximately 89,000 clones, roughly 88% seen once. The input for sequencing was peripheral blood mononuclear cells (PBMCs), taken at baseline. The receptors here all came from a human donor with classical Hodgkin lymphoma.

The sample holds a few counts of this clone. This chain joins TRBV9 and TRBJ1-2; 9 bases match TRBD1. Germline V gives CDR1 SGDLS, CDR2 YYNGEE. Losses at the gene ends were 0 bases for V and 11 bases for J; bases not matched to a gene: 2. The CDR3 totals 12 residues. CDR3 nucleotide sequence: TGTGCCAGCAGCGTAGACAGGGGGCAGTACACCTTC. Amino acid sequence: CASSVDRGQYTF.

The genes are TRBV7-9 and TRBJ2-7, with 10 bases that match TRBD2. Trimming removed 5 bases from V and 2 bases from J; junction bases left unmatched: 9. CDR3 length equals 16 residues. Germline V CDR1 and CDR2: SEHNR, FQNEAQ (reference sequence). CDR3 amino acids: CASSGSTSGVAYEQYF. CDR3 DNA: TGTGCCAGCAGCGGAAGCACTAGCGGGGTAGCCTACGAGCAGTACTTC.

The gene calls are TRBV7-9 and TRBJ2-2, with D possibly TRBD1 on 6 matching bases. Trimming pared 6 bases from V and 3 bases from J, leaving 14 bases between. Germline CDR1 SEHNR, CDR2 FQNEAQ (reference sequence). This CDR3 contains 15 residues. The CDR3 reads CASRHPGQDTGELFF. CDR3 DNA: TGTGCCAGCAGACATCCGGGACAAGACACCGGGGAGCTGTTTTTT.

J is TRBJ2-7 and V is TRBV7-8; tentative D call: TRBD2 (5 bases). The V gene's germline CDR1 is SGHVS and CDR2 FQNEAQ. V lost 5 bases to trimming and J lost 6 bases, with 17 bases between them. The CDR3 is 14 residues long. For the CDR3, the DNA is TGTGCCAGCAGCCCCCCCGGGCTAGGAGGCGAGCAGTACTTC. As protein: CASSPPGLGGEQYF.

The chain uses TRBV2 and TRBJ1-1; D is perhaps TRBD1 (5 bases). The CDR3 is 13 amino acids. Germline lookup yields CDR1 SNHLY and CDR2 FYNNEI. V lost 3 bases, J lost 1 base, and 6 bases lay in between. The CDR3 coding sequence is TGTGCCAGCAGTGATCAGGGGAACACTGAAGCTTTCTTT. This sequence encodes CASSDQGNTEAFF.

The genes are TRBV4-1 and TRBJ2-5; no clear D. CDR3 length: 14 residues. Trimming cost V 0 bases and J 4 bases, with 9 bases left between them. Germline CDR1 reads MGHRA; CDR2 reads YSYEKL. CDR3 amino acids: CASSQDSAGETQYF. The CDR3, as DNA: TGCGCCAGCAGCCAAGATTCGGCAGGAGAGACCCAGTACTTC.

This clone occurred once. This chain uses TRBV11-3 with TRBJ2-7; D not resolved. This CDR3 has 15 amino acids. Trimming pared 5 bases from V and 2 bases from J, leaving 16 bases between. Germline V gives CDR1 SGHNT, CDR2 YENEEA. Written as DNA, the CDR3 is TGTGCCAGCAGCACCTTGATGGGTAGGGCCTACGAGCAGTACTTC. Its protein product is CASSTLMGRAYEQYF.

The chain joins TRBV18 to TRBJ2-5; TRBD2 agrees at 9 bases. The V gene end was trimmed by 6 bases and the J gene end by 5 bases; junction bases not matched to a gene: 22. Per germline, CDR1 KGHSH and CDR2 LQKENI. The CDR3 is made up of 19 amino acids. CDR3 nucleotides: TGTGCCAGCTCCACGGGGAGCGAAGCGGGAGGACATCACCGGGAGACCCAGTACTTC. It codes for CASSTGSEAGGHHRETQYF.

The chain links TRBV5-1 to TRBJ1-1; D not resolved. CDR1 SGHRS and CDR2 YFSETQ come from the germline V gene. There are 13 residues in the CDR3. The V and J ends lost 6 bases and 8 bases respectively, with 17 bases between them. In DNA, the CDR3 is TGCGCCAGCACCGATCAGGACGGCTCCGAAGCTTTCTTT. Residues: CASTDQDGSEAFF. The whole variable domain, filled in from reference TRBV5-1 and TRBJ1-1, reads KAGVTQTPRYLIKTRGQQVTLSCSPISGHRSVSWYQQTPGQGLQFLFEYFSETQRNKGNFPGRFSGRQFSNSRSEMNVSTLELGDSALYLCASTDQDGSEAFFGQGTRLTVV.

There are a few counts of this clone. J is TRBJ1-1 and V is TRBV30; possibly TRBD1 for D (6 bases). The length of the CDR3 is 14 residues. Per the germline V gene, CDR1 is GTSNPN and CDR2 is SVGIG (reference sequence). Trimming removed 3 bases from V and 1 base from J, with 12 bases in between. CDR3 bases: TGTGCCTGGAGCCCCGGACAGTGGAACACTGAAGCTTTCTTT. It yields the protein CAWSPGQWNTEAFF.

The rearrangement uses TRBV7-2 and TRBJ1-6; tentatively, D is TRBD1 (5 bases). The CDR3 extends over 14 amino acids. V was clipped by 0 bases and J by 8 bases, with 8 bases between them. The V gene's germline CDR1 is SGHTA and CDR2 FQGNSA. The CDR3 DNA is TGTGCCAGCAGCTTAGCGCCGGGGGATTCACCCCTCCACTTT. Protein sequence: CASSLAPGDSPLHF.

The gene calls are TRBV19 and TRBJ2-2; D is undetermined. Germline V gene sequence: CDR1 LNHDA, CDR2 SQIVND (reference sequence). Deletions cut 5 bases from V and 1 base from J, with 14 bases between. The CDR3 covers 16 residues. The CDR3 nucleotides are TGTGCCAGTAGTCCCCGTTGGCCTCGGAACACCGGGGAGCTGTTTTTT. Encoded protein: CASSPRWPRNTGELFF.

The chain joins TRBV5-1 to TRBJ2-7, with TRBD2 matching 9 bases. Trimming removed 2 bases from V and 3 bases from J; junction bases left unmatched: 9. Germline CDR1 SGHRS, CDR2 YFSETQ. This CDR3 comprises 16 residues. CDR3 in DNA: TGCGCCAGCAGCTTTTGGGCGGGAGGGGGGGACTACGAGCAGTACTTC. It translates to CASSFWAGGGDYEQYF.

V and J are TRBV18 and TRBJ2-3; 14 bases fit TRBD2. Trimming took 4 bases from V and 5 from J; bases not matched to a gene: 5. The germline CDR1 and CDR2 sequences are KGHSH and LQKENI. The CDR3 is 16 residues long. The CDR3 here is CASSRGLAGVGDTQYF. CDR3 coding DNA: TGTGCCAGCTCACGGGGACTAGCGGGAGTTGGAGATACGCAGTATTTT.

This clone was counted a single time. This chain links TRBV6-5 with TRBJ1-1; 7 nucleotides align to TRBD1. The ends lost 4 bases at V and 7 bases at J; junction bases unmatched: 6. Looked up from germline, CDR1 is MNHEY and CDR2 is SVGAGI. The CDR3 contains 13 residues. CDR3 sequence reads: CASSSGTASEAFF. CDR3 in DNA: TGTGCCAGCAGTTCAGGGACAGCCAGTGAAGCTTTCTTT.

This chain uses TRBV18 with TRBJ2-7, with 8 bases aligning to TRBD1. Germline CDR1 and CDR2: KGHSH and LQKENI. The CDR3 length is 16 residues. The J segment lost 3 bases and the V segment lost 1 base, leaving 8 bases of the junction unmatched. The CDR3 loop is CASSPLQGAIYYEQYF. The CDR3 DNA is TGTGCCAGCTCACCACTCCAGGGGGCTATTTACTACGAGCAGTACTTC.

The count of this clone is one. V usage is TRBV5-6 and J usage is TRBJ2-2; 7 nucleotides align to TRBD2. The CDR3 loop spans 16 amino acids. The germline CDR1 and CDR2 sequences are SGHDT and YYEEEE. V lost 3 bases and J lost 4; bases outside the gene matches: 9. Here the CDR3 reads CASSYTGGSSTGELFF. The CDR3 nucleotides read TGTGCCAGCAGCTACACCGGCGGGAGCAGCACCGGGGAGCTGTTTTTT.

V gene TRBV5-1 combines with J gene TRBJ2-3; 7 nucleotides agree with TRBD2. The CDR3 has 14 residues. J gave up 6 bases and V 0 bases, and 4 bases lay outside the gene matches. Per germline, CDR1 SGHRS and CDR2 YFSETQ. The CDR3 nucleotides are TGCGCCAGCAGCTTGGCCAGGGAGGGGGATACGCAGTATTTT. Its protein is CASSLAREGDTQYF.

CDR3 amino acids: CASSPFGAGPYNEQFF. As DNA, the CDR3 is TGTGCCAGCAGTCCGTTCGGGGCGGGGCCATACAATGAGCAGTTCTTC. This chain uses TRBV28 with TRBJ2-1; D might be TRBD2 (6 bases). Trimming took 5 bases from V and 4 from J, leaving 18 bases between them. The CDR3 loop spans 16 amino acids. The germline V gene has CDR1 MDHEN and CDR2 SYDVKM.

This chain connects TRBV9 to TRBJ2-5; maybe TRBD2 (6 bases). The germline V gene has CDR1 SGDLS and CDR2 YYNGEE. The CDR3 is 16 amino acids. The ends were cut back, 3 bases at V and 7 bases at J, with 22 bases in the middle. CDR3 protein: CASSDDASDRRWTQYF. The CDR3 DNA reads TGTGCCAGCAGCGACGACGCTAGCGACCGAAGGTGGACCCAGTACTTC.